Included here is one TCR beta chain sequence, with context. This specimen belongs to a study of shared clonotypes between healthy human individuals. Here immunoSEQ multiplex PCR was the method, and the copy in TCRdb shows in-frame clones only, minus some. The data show 2.3 million or so clones, approximately 93% seen once. V gave up 8 bases and J gave up 6 bases; unmatched junction bases: 19. The CDR3 is 16 residues long. Germline CDR1 and CDR2: MNHEY and SVGAGI. V gene TRBV6-5 combines with J gene TRBJ2-7; 7 bases align to TRBD2. Source material: naive CD4+ T cells from PBMCs. Subset in this sample: CD45RA+ positively selected. The source of this sequence is a man between 18 and 35 years old in good health. Some clones in this sample may be carry-over from other donors' samples. CDR3 in amino acids: CASGLFRGEGSREQYF. In DNA form, the CDR3 reads TGTGCCAGCGGTTTATTTCGGGGGGAGGGTTCTCGCGAGCAGTACTTC.